Listed below are T cell receptor beta chains from one sample, sequenced in a study of T cell repertoires in ileal Crohn's disease. Clones were sequenced by immunoSEQ multiplex PCR, and TCRdb holds only the in-frame ones, with some missing. This sample has 6,000 to 8,500 clones, with roughly four fifths found just once. The source material was ileal tissue. The receptors come from an adult with Crohn's disease. Each CDR3 is given with its conserved first and last residue. A D gene is named only where the DNA matches it firmly. Part of the rows lack a size; the others show once, few, many or a class for expanded clones.

clone size: once
D gene: TRBD2
V gene: TRBV27
J gene: TRBJ2-7
CDR3 protein: CASSDLAGGLSEQYF
CDR3 DNA: TGTGCCAGCAGCGACCTAGCGGGAGGTCTATCCGAGCAGTACTTC

clone size: .
D gene: TRBD2
V gene: TRBV23-1
J gene: TRBJ2-1
CDR3 protein: CASSNSLAGGSNEQFF
CDR3 DNA: TGCGCCAGCTCAAACTCCCTAGCGGGAGGTAGCAATGAGCAGTTCTTC

clone size: .
D gene: TRBD2
V gene: TRBV11-3
J gene: TRBJ2-7
CDR3 protein: CASSRLAGGLYEQYF
CDR3 DNA: TGTGCCAGCAGCCGCCTAGCGGGAGGGCTCTACGAGCAGTACTTC

clone size: large
D gene: .
V gene: TRBV6-1
J gene: TRBJ2-7
CDR3 protein: CASSDGAEQYF
CDR3 DNA: TGTGCCAGCAGTGATGGAGCGGAGCAGTACTTC

clone size: .
D gene: .
V gene: TRBV4-1
J gene: TRBJ2-7
CDR3 protein: CASSLQEGYEQYF
CDR3 DNA: TGCGCCAGCAGCCTACAGGAGGGGTACGAGCAGTACTTC

clone size: .
D gene: TRBD2
V gene: TRBV25-1
J gene: TRBJ2-2
CDR3 protein: CASSEYRTGAGTGELFF
CDR3 DNA: TGTGCCAGCAGTGAATATAGGACGGGAGCGGGGACCGGGGAGCTGTTTTTT

clone size: .
D gene: .
V gene: TRBV6-1
J gene: TRBJ2-1
CDR3 protein: CASRESVNEQFF
CDR3 DNA: TGTGCCAGCAGGGAAAGCGTTAATGAGCAGTTCTTC

clone size: .
D gene: .
V gene: TRBV30
J gene: TRBJ2-7
CDR3 protein: CAGEVGHEQYF
CDR3 DNA: TGTGCCGGGGAGGTGGGTCACGAGCAGTACTTC

clone size: once
D gene: .
V gene: TRBV7-3
J gene: TRBJ2-5
CDR3 protein: CASSAGMQETQYF
CDR3 DNA: TGTGCCAGCAGCGCCGGGATGCAAGAGACCCAGTACTTC

clone size: few
D gene: TRBD1
V gene: TRBV2
J gene: TRBJ2-7
CDR3 protein: CASSVNLKPTGENF
CDR3 DNA: TGTGCCAGCAGTGTTAATTTGAAACCCACAGGGGAAAACTTC

clone size: .
D gene: .
V gene: TRBV6-5
J gene: TRBJ1-1
CDR3 protein: CASSYGGANTEAFF
CDR3 DNA: TGTGCCAGCAGTTACGGGGGCGCGAACACTGAAGCTTTCTTT

clone size: .
D gene: TRBD2
V gene: TRBV7-8
J gene: TRBJ2-7
CDR3 protein: CASSFLAGVAYEQYF
CDR3 DNA: TGTGCCAGCAGCTTTTTAGCGGGAGTCGCCTACGAGCAGTACTTC

clone size: .
D gene: .
V gene: TRBV11-2
J gene: TRBJ1-2
CDR3 protein: CASSYPPGAQGYTF
CDR3 DNA: TGTGCCAGCAGCTACCCTCCAGGGGCGCAGGGCTACACCTTC

clone size: .
D gene: .
V gene: TRBV4-1
J gene: TRBJ1-2
CDR3 protein: CASSLGETNYGYTF
CDR3 DNA: TGCGCCAGCAGCCTAGGGGAAACTAACTATGGCTACACCTTC

clone size: .
D gene: .
V gene: TRBV2
J gene: TRBJ1-2
CDR3 protein: CASSGQSYGYTF
CDR3 DNA: TGTGCCAGCAGTGGGCAGTCCTATGGCTACACCTTC

clone size: .
D gene: TRBD1
V gene: TRBV4-1
J gene: TRBJ2-2
CDR3 protein: CASRGQGSNTGELFF
CDR3 DNA: TGCGCCAGCAGGGGACAGGGGTCGAACACCGGGGAGCTGTTTTTT

clone size: .
D gene: TRBD2
V gene: TRBV4-2
J gene: TRBJ2-5
CDR3 protein: CASSTWGGETQYF
CDR3 DNA: TGTGCCAGCAGCACGTGGGGGGGGGAGACCCAGTACTTC

clone size: .
D gene: .
V gene: TRBV30
J gene: TRBJ2-7
CDR3 protein: CAWSVSYGGGEQYF
CDR3 DNA: TGTGCCTGGAGTGTATCTTATGGGGGCGGCGAGCAGTACTTC

clone size: .
D gene: TRBD1
V gene: TRBV5-1
J gene: TRBJ1-1
CDR3 protein: CASSLTGGGTEAFF
CDR3 DNA: TGCGCCAGCAGCTTGACAGGGGGAGGCACTGAAGCTTTCTTT

clone size: .
D gene: .
V gene: TRBV5-1
J gene: TRBJ2-1
CDR3 protein: CASRQSGGLNEQFF
CDR3 DNA: TGCGCCAGCAGGCAATCCGGGGGACTTAATGAGCAGTTCTTC

clone size: .
D gene: .
V gene: TRBV2
J gene: TRBJ2-5
CDR3 protein: CASSEPRAQETQYF
CDR3 DNA: TGTGCCAGCAGTGAACCCAGGGCCCAAGAGACCCAGTACTTC

clone size: .
D gene: .
V gene: TRBV6-5
J gene: TRBJ1-1
CDR3 protein: CASRDSRRGNTEAFF
CDR3 DNA: TGTGCCAGCAGGGACTCTAGGAGGGGGAACACTGAAGCTTTCTTT

clone size: .
D gene: .
V gene: TRBV5-1
J gene: TRBJ1-1
CDR3 protein: CASSADRNTEAFF
CDR3 DNA: TGCGCCAGCAGCGCGGACAGAAACACTGAAGCTTTCTTT

clone size: .
D gene: TRBD1
V gene: TRBV19
J gene: TRBJ2-7
CDR3 protein: CASSIRTGLHYEQYF
CDR3 DNA: TGTGCCAGTAGTATCCGGACAGGGTTGCACTACGAGCAGTACTTC

clone size: .
D gene: TRBD1
V gene: TRBV25-1
J gene: TRBJ1-3
CDR3 protein: CASSDPTGAGNTIYF
CDR3 DNA: TGTGCCAGCAGTGATCCGACAGGGGCTGGAAACACCATATATTTT

clone size: .
D gene: .
V gene: TRBV6-4
J gene: TRBJ2-3
CDR3 protein: CASSDSGGSGSDTQYF
CDR3 DNA: TGTGCCAGCAGTGACTCAGGGGGCAGCGGGAGCGATACGCAGTATTTT

clone size: .
D gene: .
V gene: TRBV5-5
J gene: TRBJ1-1
CDR3 protein: CASSLLSNTEAFF
CDR3 DNA: TGTGCCAGCAGCCTGCTATCAAACACTGAAGCTTTCTTT

clone size: .
D gene: .
V gene: TRBV6-5
J gene: TRBJ1-1
CDR3 protein: CASTRGGTSVGAFF
CDR3 DNA: TGTGCCAGCACCCGAGGTGGGACAAGCGTCGGGGCTTTCTTT

clone size: .
D gene: .
V gene: TRBV2
J gene: TRBJ2-3
CDR3 protein: CASSDRGWMDTQYF
CDR3 DNA: TGTGCCAGCAGTGATCGGGGGTGGATGGATACGCAGTATTTT

clone size: .
D gene: TRBD1
V gene: TRBV11-1
J gene: TRBJ1-1
CDR3 protein: CASSFGTGTEAFF
CDR3 DNA: TGTGCCAGCAGCTTCGGGACAGGGACTGAAGCTTTCTTT

clone size: .
D gene: TRBD1
V gene: TRBV4-1
J gene: TRBJ2-3
CDR3 protein: CASSQAYRGADTQYF
CDR3 DNA: TGCGCCAGCAGCCAAGCCTACAGGGGGGCAGATACGCAGTATTTT

clone size: .
D gene: .
V gene: TRBV2
J gene: TRBJ2-7
CDR3 protein: CASSDAGARYEQYF
CDR3 DNA: TGTGCCAGCAGTGATGCAGGGGCGAGGTACGAGCAGTACTTC

clone size: .
D gene: .
V gene: TRBV6-6
J gene: TRBJ1-3
CDR3 protein: CASSFPAGTGNTIYF
CDR3 DNA: TGTGCCAGCAGTTTCCCGGCAGGGACTGGAAACACCATATATTTT

clone size: .
D gene: TRBD1
V gene: TRBV11-3
J gene: TRBJ1-1
CDR3 protein: CASSGGTALTEAFF
CDR3 DNA: TGTGCCAGCAGCGGAGGGACAGCCTTGACTGAAGCTTTCTTT

clone size: .
D gene: TRBD1
V gene: TRBV11-2
J gene: TRBJ2-3
CDR3 protein: CASSLDGQGAGTDTQYF
CDR3 DNA: TGTGCCAGCAGCTTAGATGGGCAGGGGGCGGGCACAGATACGCAGTATTTT

clone size: once
D gene: .
V gene: TRBV5-1
J gene: TRBJ1-4
CDR3 protein: CASSLGGGGNEKLFF
CDR3 DNA: TGCGCCAGCAGCTTGGGCGGGGGCGGGAATGAAAAACTGTTTTTT

clone size: .
D gene: .
V gene: TRBV6-5
J gene: TRBJ2-3
CDR3 protein: CASSYIGDTDTQYF
CDR3 DNA: TGTGCCAGCAGTTATATCGGGGACACAGATACGCAGTATTTT

clone size: .
D gene: .
V gene: TRBV6-6
J gene: TRBJ1-1
CDR3 protein: CASSYSLQQNTEAFF
CDR3 DNA: TGTGCCAGCAGTTACTCGTTACAGCAGAACACTGAAGCTTTCTTT

clone size: few
D gene: .
V gene: TRBV30
J gene: TRBJ1-5
CDR3 protein: CAWSALGQPQHF
CDR3 DNA: TGTGCCTGGAGTGCCCTAGGTCAGCCCCAGCATTTT

clone size: .
D gene: TRBD1
V gene: TRBV2
J gene: TRBJ1-1
CDR3 protein: CASEGQGAHEAFF
CDR3 DNA: TGTGCCAGCGAGGGGCAGGGGGCACATGAAGCTTTCTTT

clone size: .
D gene: TRBD1
V gene: TRBV29-1
J gene: TRBJ1-2
CDR3 protein: CSVEGSGGDYGYTF
CDR3 DNA: TGCAGCGTTGAGGGTTCAGGGGGAGACTATGGCTACACCTTC

clone size: .
D gene: TRBD2
V gene: TRBV29-1
J gene: TRBJ2-1
CDR3 protein: CSVERPLAGPSNEQFF
CDR3 DNA: TGCAGCGTTGAGCGCCCTCTAGCGGGGCCTAGCAATGAGCAGTTCTTC

clone size: once
D gene: .
V gene: TRBV5-5
J gene: TRBJ1-3
CDR3 protein: CASSHQGTGNTIYF
CDR3 DNA: TGTGCCAGCAGCCACCAGGGAACTGGAAACACCATATATTTT

clone size: .
D gene: .
V gene: TRBV7-8
J gene: TRBJ2-7
CDR3 protein: CASSLVNVADYEQYF
CDR3 DNA: TGTGCCAGCAGCTTAGTTAACGTAGCGGACTACGAGCAGTACTTC

clone size: .
D gene: TRBD1
V gene: TRBV25-1
J gene: TRBJ2-5
CDR3 protein: CASRSPMGDRAETQYF
CDR3 DNA: TGTGCCAGCAGATCCCCCATGGGCGACAGGGCAGAGACCCAGTACTTC

clone size: .
D gene: .
V gene: TRBV5-1
J gene: TRBJ1-1
CDR3 protein: CASSLGVGGLNTEAFF
CDR3 DNA: TGCGCCAGCAGCTTGGGGGTGGGCGGGTTGAACACTGAAGCTTTCTTT

clone size: .
D gene: .
V gene: TRBV5-1
J gene: TRBJ2-7
CDR3 protein: CASSAIQGENEQYF
CDR3 DNA: TGCGCCAGCAGCGCAATTCAGGGCGAGAACGAGCAGTACTTC

clone size: .
D gene: .
V gene: TRBV6-1
J gene: TRBJ1-2
CDR3 protein: CAITAGPTNYGYTF
CDR3 DNA: TGTGCCATCACCGCGGGACCCACAAACTATGGCTACACCTTC